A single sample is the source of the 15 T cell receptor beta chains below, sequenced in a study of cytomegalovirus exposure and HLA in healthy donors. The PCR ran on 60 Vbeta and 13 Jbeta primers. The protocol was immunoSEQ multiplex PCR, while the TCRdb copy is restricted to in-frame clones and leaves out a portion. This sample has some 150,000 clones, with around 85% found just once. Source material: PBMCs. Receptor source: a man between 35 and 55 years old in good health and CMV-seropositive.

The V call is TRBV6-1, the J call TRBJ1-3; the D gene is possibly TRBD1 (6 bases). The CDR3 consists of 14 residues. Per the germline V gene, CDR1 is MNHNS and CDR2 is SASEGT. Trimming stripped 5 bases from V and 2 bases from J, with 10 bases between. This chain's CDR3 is CASSTGNTGNTIYF. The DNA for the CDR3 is TGTGCCAGCAGTACAGGGAACACTGGAAACACCATATATTTT.

The CDR3 nucleotides are TGCGCCAGCAGCTTACAGACAGGCGCTAATGAAAAACTGTTTTTT. This codes for CASSLQTGANEKLFF. The gene calls are TRBV5-1 and TRBJ1-4, with D tentatively TRBD1 (6 bases). The CDR3 is 15 residues long. Trimming shortened V by 2 bases and J by 3 bases, and 11 bases separated the two germline ends. Germline V gene sequence: CDR1 SGHRS, CDR2 YFSETQ.

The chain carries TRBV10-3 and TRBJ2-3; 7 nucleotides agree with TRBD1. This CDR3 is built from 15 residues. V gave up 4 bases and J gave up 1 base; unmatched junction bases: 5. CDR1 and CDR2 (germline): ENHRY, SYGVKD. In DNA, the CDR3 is TGTGCCATCAGTGCCGCCCAGGGGGGCACAGATACGCAGTATTTT. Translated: CAISAAQGGTDTQYF.

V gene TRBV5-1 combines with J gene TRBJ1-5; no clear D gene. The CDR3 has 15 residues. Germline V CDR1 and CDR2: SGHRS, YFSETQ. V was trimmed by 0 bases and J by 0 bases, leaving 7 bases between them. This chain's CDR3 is CASSLAGLSNQPQHF. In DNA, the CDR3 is TGCGCCAGCAGCTTGGCCGGACTTAGCAATCAGCCCCAGCATTTT.

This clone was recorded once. The CDR3 DNA sequence: TGCGCCAGCAGCGGGGGACAGCAGGGCTACACCTTC. Protein product: CASSGGQQGYTF. This chain connects TRBV5-1 to TRBJ1-2; 7 bases match TRBD1. Germline V lookup: CDR1 SGHRS, CDR2 YFSETQ. This CDR3 region has 12 residues. Germline trimming cut 4 bases from V and 8 bases from J; bases unmatched to any gene: 5.

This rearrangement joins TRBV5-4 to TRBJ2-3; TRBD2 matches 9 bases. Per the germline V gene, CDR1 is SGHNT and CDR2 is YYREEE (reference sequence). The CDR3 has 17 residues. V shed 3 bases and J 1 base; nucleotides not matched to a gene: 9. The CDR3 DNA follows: TGTGCCAGCAGCTACGGACCCTTAGCGGGGGGCACAGATACGCAGTATTTT. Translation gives CASSYGPLAGGTDTQYF.

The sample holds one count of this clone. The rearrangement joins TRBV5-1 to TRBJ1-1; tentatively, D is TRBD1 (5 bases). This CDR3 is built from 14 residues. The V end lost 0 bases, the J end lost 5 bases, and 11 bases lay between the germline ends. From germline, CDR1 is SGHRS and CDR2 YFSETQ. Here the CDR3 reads CASSLAGGGTEAFF. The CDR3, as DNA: TGCGCCAGCAGCTTGGCCGGGGGGGGTACTGAAGCTTTCTTT.

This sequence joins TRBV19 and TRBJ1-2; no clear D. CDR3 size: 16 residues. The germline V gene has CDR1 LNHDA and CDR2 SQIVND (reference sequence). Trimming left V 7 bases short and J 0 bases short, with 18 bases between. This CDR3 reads CASTPGRRLANYGYTF. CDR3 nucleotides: TGTGCCAGTACCCCAGGACGGCGACTAGCTAACTATGGCTACACCTTC.

The CDR3 DNA sequence: TGCGCCAGCAGCCCCCTCGTGCCTACCTGGGGCTACACCTTC. Protein product: CASSPLVPTWGYTF. The V call is TRBV4-1, the J call TRBJ1-2, with D uncertain. V shed 4 bases and J shed 8 bases, with 17 bases lying between them. This CDR3 spans 14 amino acids. CDR1 is MGHRA and CDR2 is YSYEKL in the germline V gene.

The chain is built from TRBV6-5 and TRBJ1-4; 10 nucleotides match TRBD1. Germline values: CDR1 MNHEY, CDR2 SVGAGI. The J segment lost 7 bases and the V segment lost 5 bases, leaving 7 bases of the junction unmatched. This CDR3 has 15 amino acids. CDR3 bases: TGTGCCAGCAGTCGGACCGGGACAGGGGTTGAAAAACTGTTTTTT. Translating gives CASSRTGTGVEKLFF.

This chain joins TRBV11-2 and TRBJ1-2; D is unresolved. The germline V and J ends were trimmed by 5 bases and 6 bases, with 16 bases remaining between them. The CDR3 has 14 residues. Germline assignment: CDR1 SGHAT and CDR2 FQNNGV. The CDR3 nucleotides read TGTGCCAGCAGCCCGCGGGATTACCGTGATGGCTACACCTTC. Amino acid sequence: CASSPRDYRDGYTF.

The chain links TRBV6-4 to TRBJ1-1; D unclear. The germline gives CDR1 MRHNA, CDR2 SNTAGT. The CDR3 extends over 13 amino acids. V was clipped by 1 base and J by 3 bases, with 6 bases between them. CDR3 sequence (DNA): TGTGCCAGCAGTGACTTTTCTGACACTGAAGCTTTCTTT. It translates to CASSDFSDTEAFF.

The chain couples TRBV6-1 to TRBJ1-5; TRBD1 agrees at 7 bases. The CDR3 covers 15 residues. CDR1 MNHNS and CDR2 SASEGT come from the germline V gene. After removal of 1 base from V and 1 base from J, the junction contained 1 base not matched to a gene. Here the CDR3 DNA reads TGTGCCAGCAGTGAAGTGACAGGGAGCAATCAGCCCCAGCATTTT. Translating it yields CASSEVTGSNQPQHF.

This CDR3 reads CSVERQGYEQYF. CDR3 DNA sequence: TGCAGCGTTGAGAGACAGGGATACGAGCAGTACTTC. The chain recombines TRBV29-1 with TRBJ2-7; 7 nucleotides align to TRBD1. The CDR3 has 12 amino acids. Trimming removed 3 bases from V and 4 bases from J; junction bases left unmatched: 3. CDR1 and CDR2 from the germline V gene are SQVTM and ANQGSEA.

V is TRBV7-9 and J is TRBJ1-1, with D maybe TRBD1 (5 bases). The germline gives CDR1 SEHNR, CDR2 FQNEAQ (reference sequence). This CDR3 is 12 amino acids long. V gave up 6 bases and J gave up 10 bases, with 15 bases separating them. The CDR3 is CASSPPGGVAFF. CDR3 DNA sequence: TGTGCCAGCAGTCCCCCCGGGGGTGTAGCTTTCTTT.